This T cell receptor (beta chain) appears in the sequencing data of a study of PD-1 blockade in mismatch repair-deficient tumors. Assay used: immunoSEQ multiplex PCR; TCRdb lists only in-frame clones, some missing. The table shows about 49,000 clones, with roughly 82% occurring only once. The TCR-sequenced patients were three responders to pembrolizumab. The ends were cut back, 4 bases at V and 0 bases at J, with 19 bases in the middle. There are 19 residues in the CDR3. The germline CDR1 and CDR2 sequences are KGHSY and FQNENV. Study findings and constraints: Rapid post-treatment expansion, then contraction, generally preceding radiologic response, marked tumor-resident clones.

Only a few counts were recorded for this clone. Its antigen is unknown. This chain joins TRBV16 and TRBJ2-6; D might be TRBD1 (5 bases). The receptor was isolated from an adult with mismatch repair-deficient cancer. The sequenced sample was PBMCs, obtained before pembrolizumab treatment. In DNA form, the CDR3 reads TGTGCCAGCAGCCCCCAGGATGGCAGGGATGTCTCTGGGGCCAACGTCCTGACTTTC. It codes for CASSPQDGRDVSGANVLTF.